This T cell receptor (beta chain) was observed in a study of response to subunit inactivated influenza vaccine. Study findings and constraints: Authors suggested seasonal influenza vaccinations each recruit few new T cells.

On this clonotype itself: Its antigen remains unknown.

MiXCR, applied by TCRdb to the RT-PCR reads, yields one record per CDR3 protein. Of about 190,000 distinct CDR3 sequences in the sample, around 14% were seen once. The sequenced sample was CD8+ T cells sorted from PBMCs, obtained 5 to 6 days after vaccination. This clonotype originated in a man in his fifties who received an inactivated influenza vaccine.

CDR3 DNA sequence: TGTGCCAGCGGCCACCCGTTGGGCAATCAGCCCCAGCATTTT. Protein sequence: CASGHPLGNQPQHF. The rearrangement links TRBV6-2 or TRBV6-3 to TRBJ1-5; D is ambiguous. V was shortened by 8 bases and J by 2 bases, with 13 bases between the two germline ends. The CDR3 consists of 14 residues. Germline CDR1 MNHEY, CDR2 SVGEGT.